One and the same sample provided the 8 T cell receptor beta chains below, sequenced in a study of blood T cells in healthy people across ages. Sample-barcoded 5' priming and a J-beta primer mix drove a second PCR of about 6 to 12 cycles. Each CDR3 protein is one row after TCRdb ran MiXCR on the 5' RACE reads. This sample carries roughly 2 million distinct CDR3 sequences, roughly 49% of them seen once, and the ten largest clones take more than 2%. The sequencing input was blood. The receptors derive from a woman in her thirties or forties in good health.

This clonotype occurred a few times. The chain is built from TRBV6-6 and TRBJ2-7; 7 nucleotides agree with TRBD1. J was trimmed by 3 bases and V by 6 bases; bases with no gene match: 11. CDR1 is MNHNY and CDR2 is SVGAGI in the germline V gene (reference sequence). The CDR3 sequence is 15 residues long. This CDR3 reads CASRPRDRVFYEQYF. For the CDR3, the DNA is TGTGCCAGCAGACCCCGGGACAGAGTCTTCTACGAGCAGTACTTC.

This clonotype was counted a few times. J is TRBJ2-7 and V is TRBV6-2 or TRBV6-3, with D possibly matching TRBD1 (8 bases). V was shortened by 6 bases and J by 3 bases, with 18 bases between the two germline ends. The CDR3 consists of 15 residues. Germline assignment: CDR1 MNHEY and CDR2 SVGEGT. The CDR3 DNA reads TGTGCCAGCAGCTCCGGACAGGGAGGGGACTACGAGCAGTACTTC. Translating it yields CASSSGQGGDYEQYF.

This clonotype was seen only a few times. The chain couples TRBV20-1 to TRBJ2-4; TRBD2 aligns across 11 bases. This CDR3 has 16 residues. Germline trimming cut 7 bases from V and 9 bases from J; bases unmatched to any gene: 17. The germline V gene encodes CDR1 DFQATT and CDR2 SNEGSKA (reference sequence). CDR3 coding DNA: TGCAGTGTCTCGGGGGGACTAGCGGCCTTAAGTGGCATTCAGTACTTC. Translated, it gives CSVSGGLAALSGIQYF.

The table lists this clonotype with a few counts. The chain links TRBV28 to TRBJ1-2; D is unresolved. Germline V gene data show CDR1 as MDHEN and CDR2 as SYDVKM. CDR3 size: 12 residues. V lost 3 bases, J lost 7 bases, and 9 bases lay in between. CDR3 DNA sequence: TGTGCCAGCAGTTTTGGGGTACGTGGCTACACCTTC. Protein product: CASSFGVRGYTF.

The V and J genes are TRBV28 and TRBJ2-1, with D possibly TRBD2 on 5 matching bases. Germline CDR1 MDHEN, CDR2 SYDVKM. V was trimmed by 5 bases and J by 9 bases, leaving 11 bases between them. The CDR3 is 12 amino acids. Written as DNA, the CDR3 is TGTGCCAGCAGTCTCCGGGGTAGTGAGCAGTTCTTC. It yields the protein CASSLRGSEQFF.

The J gene is TRBJ2-3, the V gene TRBV27, with D maybe TRBD2 (5 bases). V lost 5 bases and J lost 4, with 10 bases in between. This CDR3 has 13 residues. CDR1 is MNHEY and CDR2 is SMNVEV in the germline V gene (reference sequence). The CDR3 DNA sequence: TGTGCCAGCAGTCAAAATAGCGCAGATACGCAGTATTTT. It codes for CASSQNSADTQYF.

This chain links TRBV18 with TRBJ2-5, with 8 bases identical to TRBD2. The CDR3 runs to 14 residues. Unmatched junction bases numbered 4, after V lost 5 bases and J lost 2 bases. Germline assignment: CDR1 KGHSH and CDR2 LQKENI. DNA for the CDR3: TGTGCCAGCTCAGCCGTAGCGGGACAAGAGACCCAGTACTTC. Encoded protein: CASSAVAGQETQYF.

For this clonotype: Sequence at one end of the junction differs from germline and may be a read error. V gene TRBV28 combines with J gene TRBJ2-4; D is possibly TRBD2 (6 bases). With the DNA end fitting TRBJ2-7 better, the J assignment may be wrong. CDR1 and CDR2 from the germline V gene are MDHEN and SYDVKM. CDR3 length: 17 residues. The CDR3: CAGSFVARDSLSYEQYF. The CDR3 region has the DNA TGTGCCGGCAGTTTTGTAGCGCGGGACTCGCTTTCCTACGAGCAGTACTTC.